The 10 T cell receptor beta chains below come from one sample, sequenced in a study of monozygotic twins with inflammatory bowel disease. Reanalyzing the 5' RACE reads, TCRdb keeps one entry per CDR3 protein, without DNA. The repertoire table contains just over 300,000 distinct CDR3 sequences. The sequenced sample was blood. The receptors here all came from a human donor with ulcerative colitis or Crohn's disease, or a healthy co-twin of an affected twin (not recorded which).

The chain employs TRBV11-2 and TRBJ1-2. The CDR3 is 15 residues long. CDR1 is SGHAT, CDR2 FQNNGV, per germline. CDR3: CASSSWNQANYGYTF.

The rearrangement links TRBV5-6 to TRBJ2-7; TCRdb's D call, TRBD1, is unchecked because there is no DNA. Germline values: CDR1 SGHDT, CDR2 YYEEEE. The CDR3 totals 15 residues. The CDR3 sequence: CASSFHPGTAYEQYF.

The chain has TRBV7-9 and TRBJ2-3; without DNA, the TCRdb call of TRBD1 cannot be checked. Germline-derived CDR1 and CDR2 are SEHNR and FQNEAQ (reference sequence). This CDR3 spans 14 amino acids. The chain's CDR3 is CASSVQGGADTQYF.

The V call is TRBV28, the J call TRBJ2-7; as DNA is missing, the TRBD1 call by TCRdb cannot be tested. Germline loops: CDR1 MDHEN, CDR2 SYDVKM. The length of the CDR3 is 14 residues. The CDR3 reads CASSTLAVSYEQYF.

V gene TRBV24-1 combines with J gene TRBJ2-2. Germline-derived CDR1 and CDR2 are KGHDR and SFDVKD. This CDR3 spans 11 amino acids. The CDR3 is CATSDDGELFF.

The chain combines TRBV29-1 with TRBJ2-7; TCRdb indicates TRBD2, and absent DNA this call remains unverified. The CDR3 loop spans 15 amino acids. CDR1 and CDR2 from the germline V gene are SQVTM and ANQGSEA. The CDR3 here is CSVVAEGLASYEQYF.

The chain carries TRBV12-3 or TRBV12-4 and TRBJ1-4; TCRdb's D call, TRBD1, is unchecked because there is no DNA. There are 14 residues in the CDR3. The CDR3 region is CASKPGHINEKLFF.

This chain uses TRBV12-3 or TRBV12-4 with TRBJ2-1. This CDR3 region has 12 residues. The CDR3 loop reads CASSLWPNEQFF.

The CDR3 spells CSARDLRQGNTQYF. This chain joins TRBV20-1 and TRBJ2-3; there is no DNA to check the TCRdb D call of TRBD1. The CDR3 consists of 14 residues. Germline CDR1 is DFQATT and CDR2 is SNEGSKA (reference sequence).

The chain joins TRBV5-1 to TRBJ1-3. The CDR3 has 14 residues. Germline CDR1 SGHRS, CDR2 YFSETQ. CDR3 residues: CASSGTAAGNTIYF. The whole variable domain, remainder taken from reference TRBV5-1 and TRBJ1-3, is KAGVTQTPRYLIKTRGQQVTLSCSPISGHRSVSWYQQTPGQGLQFLFEYFSETQRNKGNFPGRFSGRQFSNSRSEMNVSTLELGDSALYLCASSGTAAGNTIYFGEGSWLTVV.